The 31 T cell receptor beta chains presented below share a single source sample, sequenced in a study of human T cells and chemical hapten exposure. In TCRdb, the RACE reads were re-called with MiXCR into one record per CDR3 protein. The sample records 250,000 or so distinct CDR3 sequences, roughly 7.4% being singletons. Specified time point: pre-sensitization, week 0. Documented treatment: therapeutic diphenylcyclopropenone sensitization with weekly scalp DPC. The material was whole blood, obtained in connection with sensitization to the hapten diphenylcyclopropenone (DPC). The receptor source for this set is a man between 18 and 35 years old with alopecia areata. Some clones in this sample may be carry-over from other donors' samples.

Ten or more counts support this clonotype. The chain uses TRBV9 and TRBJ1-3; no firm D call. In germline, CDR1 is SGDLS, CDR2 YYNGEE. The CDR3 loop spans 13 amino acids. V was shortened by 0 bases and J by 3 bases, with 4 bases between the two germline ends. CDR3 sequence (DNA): TGTGCCAGCAGCGTAGTGGATGGAAACACCATATATTTT. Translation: CASSVVDGNTIYF. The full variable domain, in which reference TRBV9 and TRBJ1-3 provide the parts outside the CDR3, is DSGVTQTPKHLITATGQRVTLRCSPRSGDLSVYWYQQSLDQGLQFLIQYYNGEERAKGNILERFSAQQFPDLHSELNLSSLELGDSALYFCASSVVDGNTIYFGEGSWLTVV.

The CDR3 protein is CASSQDGAGRHTDTQYF. For the CDR3, the DNA is TGCGCCAGCAGCCAAGATGGGGCGGGGCGACACACAGATACGCAGTATTTT. V usage is TRBV4-3 and J usage is TRBJ2-3; TRBD2 is a possible D gene (6 bases). This CDR3 has 17 amino acids. Per the germline V gene, CDR1 is LGHNA and CDR2 is YSLEER. V lost 0 bases, J lost 2 bases, and 15 bases lay in between.

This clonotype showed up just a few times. CDR3 region: CASSQEGTASYNEQFF. CDR3 sequence (DNA): TGTGCCAGCAGCCAAGAAGGGACAGCCTCCTACAATGAGCAGTTCTTC. The J gene is TRBJ2-1, the V gene TRBV3-1; 7 nucleotides line up with TRBD1. Germline CDR1 is LGHDT and CDR2 is YNNKEL (reference sequence). Trimming removed 0 bases from V and 0 bases from J; junction bases left unmatched: 2. CDR3 length: 16 residues.

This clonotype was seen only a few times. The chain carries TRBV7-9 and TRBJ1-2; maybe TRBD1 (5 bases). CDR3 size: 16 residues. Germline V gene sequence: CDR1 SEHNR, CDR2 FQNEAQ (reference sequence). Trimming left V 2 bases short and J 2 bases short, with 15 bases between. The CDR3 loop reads CASSLPGLGENYGYTF. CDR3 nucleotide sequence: TGTGCCAGCAGCTTACCAGGCCTAGGGGAAAACTATGGCTACACCTTC.

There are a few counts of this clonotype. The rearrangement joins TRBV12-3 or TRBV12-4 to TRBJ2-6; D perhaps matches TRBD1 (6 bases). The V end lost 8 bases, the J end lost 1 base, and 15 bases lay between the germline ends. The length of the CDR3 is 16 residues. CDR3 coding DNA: TGTGCCAGCGGTACAGGGTGGAGTTCTGGGGCCAACGTCCTGACTTTC. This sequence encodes CASGTGWSSGANVLTF.

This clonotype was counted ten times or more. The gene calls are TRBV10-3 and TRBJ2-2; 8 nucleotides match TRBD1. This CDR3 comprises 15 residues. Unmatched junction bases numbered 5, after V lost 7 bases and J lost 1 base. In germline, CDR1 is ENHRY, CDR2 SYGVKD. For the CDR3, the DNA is TGTGCCATCAAGAAGGGACAGGAGAACACCGGGGAGCTGTTTTTT. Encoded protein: CAIKKGQENTGELFF.

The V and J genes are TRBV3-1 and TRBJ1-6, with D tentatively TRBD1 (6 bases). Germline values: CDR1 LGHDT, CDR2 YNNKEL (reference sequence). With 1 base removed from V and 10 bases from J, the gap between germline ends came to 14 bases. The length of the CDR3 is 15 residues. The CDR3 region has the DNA TGTGCCAGCAGCCAAGTCACGGGACAATACTCACCCCTCCACTTT. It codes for CASSQVTGQYSPLHF.

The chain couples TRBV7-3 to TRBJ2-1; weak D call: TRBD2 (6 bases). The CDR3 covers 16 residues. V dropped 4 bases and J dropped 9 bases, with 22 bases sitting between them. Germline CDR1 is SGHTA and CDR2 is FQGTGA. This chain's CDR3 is CASSSPGDSSIGEQFF. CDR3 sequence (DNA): TGTGCCAGCAGCTCCCCCGGGGACTCCAGTATCGGTGAGCAGTTCTTC.

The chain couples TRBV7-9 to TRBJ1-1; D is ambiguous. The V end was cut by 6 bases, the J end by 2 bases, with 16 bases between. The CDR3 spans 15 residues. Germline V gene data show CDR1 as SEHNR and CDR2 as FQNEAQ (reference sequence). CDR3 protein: CASRPTIFRNTEAFF. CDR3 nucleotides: TGTGCCAGCAGGCCGACGATCTTCAGAAACACTGAAGCTTTCTTT.

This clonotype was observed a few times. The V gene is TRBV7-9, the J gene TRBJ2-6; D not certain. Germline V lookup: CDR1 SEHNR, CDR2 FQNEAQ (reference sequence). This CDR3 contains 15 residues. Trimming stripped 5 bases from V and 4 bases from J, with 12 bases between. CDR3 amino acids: CASSAQDSGANVLTF. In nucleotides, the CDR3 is TGTGCCAGCAGCGCCCAGGATTCCGGGGCCAACGTCCTGACTTTC.

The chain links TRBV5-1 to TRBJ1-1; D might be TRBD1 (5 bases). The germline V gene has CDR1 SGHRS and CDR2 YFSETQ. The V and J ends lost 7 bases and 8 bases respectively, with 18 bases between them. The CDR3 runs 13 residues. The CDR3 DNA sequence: TGCGCCAGCCGTAATTCTCCAGACAGCGAAGCTTTCTTT. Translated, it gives CASRNSPDSEAFF. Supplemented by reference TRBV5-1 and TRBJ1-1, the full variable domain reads KAGVTQTPRYLIKTRGQQVTLSCSPISGHRSVSWYQQTPGQGLQFLFEYFSETQRNKGNFPGRFSGRQFSNSRSEMNVSTLELGDSALYLCASRNSPDSEAFFGQGTRLTVV.

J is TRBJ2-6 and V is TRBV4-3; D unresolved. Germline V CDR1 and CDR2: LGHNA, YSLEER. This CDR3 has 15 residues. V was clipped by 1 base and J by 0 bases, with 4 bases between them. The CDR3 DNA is TGCGCCAGCAGCCAAGCCCGCTCTGGGGCCAACGTCCTGACTTTC. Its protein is CASSQARSGANVLTF.

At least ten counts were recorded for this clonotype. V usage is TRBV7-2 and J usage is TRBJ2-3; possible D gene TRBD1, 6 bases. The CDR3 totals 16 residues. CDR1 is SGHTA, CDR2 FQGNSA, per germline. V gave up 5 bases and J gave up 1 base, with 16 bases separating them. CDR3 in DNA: TGTGCCAGCAGCCTGAGACAGGCCCTTCGCACAGATACGCAGTATTTT. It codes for CASSLRQALRTDTQYF.

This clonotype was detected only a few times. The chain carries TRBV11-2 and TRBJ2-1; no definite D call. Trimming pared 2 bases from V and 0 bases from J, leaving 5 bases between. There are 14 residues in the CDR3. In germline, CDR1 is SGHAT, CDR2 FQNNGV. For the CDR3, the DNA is TGTGCCAGCAGCTTATTGGACTCCTACAATGAGCAGTTCTTC. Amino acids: CASSLLDSYNEQFF.

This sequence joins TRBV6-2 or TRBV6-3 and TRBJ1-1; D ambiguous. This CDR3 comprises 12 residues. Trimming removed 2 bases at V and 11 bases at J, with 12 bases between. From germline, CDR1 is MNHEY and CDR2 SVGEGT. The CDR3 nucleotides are TGTGCCAGCAGTTACGGTGTCTCCGGGGCTTTCTTT. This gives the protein CASSYGVSGAFF.

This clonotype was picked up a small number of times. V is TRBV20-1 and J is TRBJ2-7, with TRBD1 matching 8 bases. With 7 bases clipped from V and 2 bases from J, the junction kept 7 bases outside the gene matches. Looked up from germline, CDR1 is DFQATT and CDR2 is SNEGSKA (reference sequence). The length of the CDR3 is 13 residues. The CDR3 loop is CSVSQGGTYEQYF. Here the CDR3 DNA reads TGCAGTGTTTCACAGGGGGGTACCTACGAGCAGTACTTC.

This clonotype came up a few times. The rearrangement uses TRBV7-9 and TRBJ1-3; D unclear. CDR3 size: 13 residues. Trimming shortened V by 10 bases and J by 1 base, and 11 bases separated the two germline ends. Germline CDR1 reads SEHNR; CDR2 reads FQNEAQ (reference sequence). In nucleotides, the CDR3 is TGTGCCACCGAACCAAGGTCTGGAAACACCATATATTTT. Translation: CATEPRSGNTIYF.

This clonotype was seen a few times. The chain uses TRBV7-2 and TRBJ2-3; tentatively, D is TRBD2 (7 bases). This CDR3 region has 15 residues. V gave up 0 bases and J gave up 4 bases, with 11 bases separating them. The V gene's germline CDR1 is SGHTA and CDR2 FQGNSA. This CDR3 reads CASSLAGGPADTQYF. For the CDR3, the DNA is TGTGCCAGCAGCTTAGCGGGGGGGCCAGCAGATACGCAGTATTTT.

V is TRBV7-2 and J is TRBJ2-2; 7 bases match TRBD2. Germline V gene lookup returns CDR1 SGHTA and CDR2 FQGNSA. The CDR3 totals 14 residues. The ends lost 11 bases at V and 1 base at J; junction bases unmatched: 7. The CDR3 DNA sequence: TGTGCCGCCCCGGTAGCGGGGAACACCGGGGAGCTGTTTTTT. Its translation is CAAPVAGNTGELFF.

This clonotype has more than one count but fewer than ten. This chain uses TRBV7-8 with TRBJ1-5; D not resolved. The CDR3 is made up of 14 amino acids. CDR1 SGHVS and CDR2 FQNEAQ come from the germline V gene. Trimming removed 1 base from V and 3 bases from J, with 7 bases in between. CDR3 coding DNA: TGTGCCAGCAGCTTAGATCGCATCAATCAGCCCCAGCATTTT. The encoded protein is CASSLDRINQPQHF.

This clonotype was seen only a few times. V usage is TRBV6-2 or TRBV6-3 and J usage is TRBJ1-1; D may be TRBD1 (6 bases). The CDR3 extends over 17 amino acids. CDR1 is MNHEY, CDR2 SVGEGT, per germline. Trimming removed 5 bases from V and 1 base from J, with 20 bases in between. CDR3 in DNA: TGTGCCAGCAGTCAACGGGGCCCGGACAGAGAGAACACTGAAGCTTTCTTT. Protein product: CASSQRGPDRENTEAFF.

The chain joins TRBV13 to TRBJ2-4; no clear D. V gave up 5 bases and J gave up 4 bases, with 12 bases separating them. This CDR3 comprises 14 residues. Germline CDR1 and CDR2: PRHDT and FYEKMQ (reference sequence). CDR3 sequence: CASSPSRSKNIQYF. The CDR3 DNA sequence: TGTGCCAGCAGCCCAAGTCGATCTAAAAACATTCAGTACTTC.

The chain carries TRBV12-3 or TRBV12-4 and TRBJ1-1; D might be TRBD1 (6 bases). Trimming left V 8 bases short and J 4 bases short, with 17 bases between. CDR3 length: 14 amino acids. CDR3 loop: CASSSGEEGTEAFF. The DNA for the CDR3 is TGTGCCAGCTCATCAGGGGAGGAAGGCACTGAAGCTTTCTTT.

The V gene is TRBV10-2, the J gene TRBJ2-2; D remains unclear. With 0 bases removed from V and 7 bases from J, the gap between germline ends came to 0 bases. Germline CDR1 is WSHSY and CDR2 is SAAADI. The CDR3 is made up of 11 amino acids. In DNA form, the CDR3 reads TGCGCCAGCAGTGAGTCCGGGGAGCTGTTTTTT. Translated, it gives CASSESGELFF.

The CDR3 DNA reads TGTGCCAGCAGTTTCCATCCCGGTCCCTACGAGCAGTACGTC. It is translated as CASSFHPGPYEQYV. The chain employs TRBV27 and TRBJ2-7; D is unresolved. Between the trimmed V and J ends, which lost 3 bases and 2 bases, there was a span of 11 bases. The CDR3 is made up of 14 amino acids. Germline V CDR1 and CDR2: MNHEY, SMNVEV (reference sequence).

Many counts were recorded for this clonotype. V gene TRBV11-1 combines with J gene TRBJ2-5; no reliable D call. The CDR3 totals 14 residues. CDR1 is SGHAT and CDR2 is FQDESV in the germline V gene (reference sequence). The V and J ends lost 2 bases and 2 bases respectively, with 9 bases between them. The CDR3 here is CASSLRQDQETQYF. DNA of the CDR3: TGTGCCAGCAGCTTAAGGCAGGATCAAGAGACCCAGTACTTC. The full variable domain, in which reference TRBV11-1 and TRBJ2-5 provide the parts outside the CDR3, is EAEVAQSPRYKITEKSQAVAFWCDPISGHATLYWYRQILGQGPELLVQFQDESVVDDSQLPKDRFSAERLKGVDSTLKIQPAELGDSAMYLCASSLRQDQETQYFGPGTRLLVL.

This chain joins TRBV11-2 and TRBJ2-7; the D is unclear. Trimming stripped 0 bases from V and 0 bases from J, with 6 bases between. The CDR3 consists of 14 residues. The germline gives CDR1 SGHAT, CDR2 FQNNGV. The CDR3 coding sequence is TGTGCCAGCAGCTTAGACATAGACTCCTACGAGCAGTACTTC. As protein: CASSLDIDSYEQYF.

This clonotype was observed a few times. Here the CDR3 reads CASSLQGAHTEAFF. The CDR3 DNA is TGTGCCAGCAGTTTGCAGGGGGCGCATACTGAAGCTTTCTTT. The chain recombines TRBV12-3 or TRBV12-4 with TRBJ1-1; TRBD1 aligns across 8 bases. Losses at the gene ends were 3 bases for V and 5 bases for J; bases not matched to a gene: 5. The CDR3 totals 14 residues.

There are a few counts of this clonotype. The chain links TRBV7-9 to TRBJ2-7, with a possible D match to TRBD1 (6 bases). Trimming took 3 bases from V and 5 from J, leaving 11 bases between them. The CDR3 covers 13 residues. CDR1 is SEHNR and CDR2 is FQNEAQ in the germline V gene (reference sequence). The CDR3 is CASSFTRGNEQYV. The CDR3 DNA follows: TGTGCCAGCAGCTTTACCAGGGGAAACGAGCAGTACGTC.

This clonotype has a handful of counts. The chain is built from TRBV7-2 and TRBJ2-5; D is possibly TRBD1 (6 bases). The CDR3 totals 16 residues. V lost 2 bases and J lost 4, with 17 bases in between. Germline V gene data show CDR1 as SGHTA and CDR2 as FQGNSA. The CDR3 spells CASSLTQGSVRETQYF. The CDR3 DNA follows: TGTGCCAGCAGCTTAACCCAGGGGTCGGTTCGAGAGACCCAGTACTTC.

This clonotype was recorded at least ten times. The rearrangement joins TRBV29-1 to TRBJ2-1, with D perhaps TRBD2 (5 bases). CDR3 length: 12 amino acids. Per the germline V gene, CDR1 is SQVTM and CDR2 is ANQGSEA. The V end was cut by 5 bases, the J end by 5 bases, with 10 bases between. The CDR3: CSVRRADNEQFF. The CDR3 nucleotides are TGCAGCGTTAGGAGAGCGGACAATGAGCAGTTCTTC.